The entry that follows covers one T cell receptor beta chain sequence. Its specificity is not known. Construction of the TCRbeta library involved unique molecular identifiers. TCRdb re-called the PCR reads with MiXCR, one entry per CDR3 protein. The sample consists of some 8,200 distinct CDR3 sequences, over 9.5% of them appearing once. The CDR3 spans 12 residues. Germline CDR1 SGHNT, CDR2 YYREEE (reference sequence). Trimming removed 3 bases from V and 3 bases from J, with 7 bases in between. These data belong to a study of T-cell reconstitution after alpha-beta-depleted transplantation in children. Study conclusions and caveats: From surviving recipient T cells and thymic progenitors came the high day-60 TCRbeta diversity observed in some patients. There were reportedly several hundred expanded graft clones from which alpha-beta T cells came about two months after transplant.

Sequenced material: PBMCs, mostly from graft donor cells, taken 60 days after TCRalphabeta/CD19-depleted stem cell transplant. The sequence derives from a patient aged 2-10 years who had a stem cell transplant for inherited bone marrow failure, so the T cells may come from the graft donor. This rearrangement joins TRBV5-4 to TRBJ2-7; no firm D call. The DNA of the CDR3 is TGTGCCAGCAGCTCCGCAAGCTACGAGCAGTACTTC. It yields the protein CASSSASYEQYF.